This T cell receptor beta chain was found in a study of T cells in localized non-small cell lung cancer. General observations from the study: Uninvolved adjacent lung showed higher T cell clonality than tumor. Tumor samples were not multi-region, leaving intratumor heterogeneity unexcluded. Elevated blood T cell density was associated with longer overall survival. A median of about 52 clones ranked among the top 100 in tumor appeared in adjacent lung.

As concerns this clone: What it binds is unknown.

The table came from immunoSEQ multiplex PCR; TCRdb's copy has only in-frame clones and leaves some out. The sample yields tens of thousands of clones, approximately 82% seen once. This sequence originates from a female donor of 60 years or more with stage II squamous cell lung carcinoma. The sequencing used peripheral blood, collected before any cancer treatment.

The CDR3 is CASSPRGGVPPWPQHF. The DNA of the CDR3 is TGTGCCAGCAGCCCCCGTGGGGGGGTCCCCCCGTGGCCCCAGCATTTT. The V gene is TRBV7-8, the J gene TRBJ1-5; TRBD1 is a possible D gene (5 bases). The germline gives CDR1 SGHVS, CDR2 FQNEAQ. This CDR3 region has 16 residues. Trimming removed 5 bases at V and 9 bases at J, with 23 bases between.